One sample yielded the 5 T cell receptor beta chains listed below, sequenced in a study of identical twins. TCRdb recomputed calls from the 5' RACE reads with MiXCR, one row per CDR3 protein. The table has 510,000 or so distinct CDR3 sequences, approximately 16% seen once. This sample was shared with a second study, whose subject was yellow fever vaccine responses in identical twins.

The sample comprised CD4+ T cells sorted from blood. The receptors were gathered from a woman between 18 and 30 years old in good health.

The rearrangement joins TRBV20-1 to TRBJ1-6; D is uncertain. Germline V CDR1 and CDR2: DFQATT, SNEGSKA (reference sequence). V was cut by 6 bases and J by 0 bases, with 9 bases left in between. The CDR3 spans 14 residues. As DNA, the CDR3 is TGCAGTGCCCCGTTTGGCTCCTATAATTCACCCCTCCACTTT. It yields the protein CSAPFGSYNSPLHF.

The chain combines TRBV20-1 with TRBJ2-3; no reliable D call. V shed 3 bases and J shed 7 bases, with 14 bases lying between them. Germline-derived CDR1 and CDR2 are DFQATT and SNEGSKA (reference sequence). This CDR3 spans 13 amino acids. This chain's CDR3 is CSASDGAPHTQYF. The CDR3 DNA follows: TGCAGTGCTAGCGACGGAGCCCCACATACGCAGTATTTT.

This clonotype was counted between two and nine times. The chain uses TRBV12-3 or TRBV12-4 and TRBJ2-5; a possible D gene is TRBD2 (5 bases). The CDR3 is 13 amino acids. The V gene lost 5 bases and the J gene lost 5 bases, with 12 bases spanning the gap. CDR3 sequence (DNA): TGTGCCAGCAGTCAGAGAGCGGCGGAGACCCAGTACTTC. Encoded protein: CASSQRAAETQYF.

This chain uses TRBV6-1 with TRBJ1-1; D is perhaps TRBD1 (5 bases). Germline lookup yields CDR1 MNHNS and CDR2 SASEGT. V dropped 6 bases and J dropped 7 bases, with 15 bases sitting between them. The CDR3 spans 13 residues. CDR3: CASSLSTGGEAFF. The DNA of the CDR3 is TGTGCCAGCAGCCTCTCGACGGGGGGTGAAGCTTTCTTT.

In this sample, this clonotype turned up a few times. The rearrangement links TRBV10-2 to TRBJ1-4; D is unresolved. V was clipped by 5 bases and J by 0 bases, with 7 bases between them. Germline lookup yields CDR1 WSHSY and CDR2 SAAADI. This CDR3 contains 14 residues. The CDR3 reads CASSPVATNEKLFF. The CDR3, as DNA: TGCGCCAGCAGTCCAGTTGCAACTAATGAAAAACTGTTTTTT.